These 25 T cell receptor beta chains were all obtained from the same sample, sequenced in a study of spatial heterogeneity in lung cancer. Findings of the study overall: Intratumoral expanded alpha and beta TCR counts were found to track tumor mutation counts.

Their antigen targets remain unknown. From the 5' RACE reads, TCRdb called clonotypes with MiXCR, one entry per CDR3 protein. The sample lists approximately 7,800 distinct CDR3 sequences; 8% to 10% were seen once. Regarding time point: sample taken at primary tumor resection. The sample consisted of lung tumor tissue, taken at surgery. These receptors were collected from a male donor with early-stage non-small cell lung cancer.

This clonotype counts as medium-sized. As an off-target read in a library built for alpha chains, this beta chain has a frequency of little significance. The chain has TRBV4-1 and TRBJ2-7; D remains unclear. The V end was cut by 9 bases, the J end by 3 bases, with 6 bases between. Per germline, CDR1 MGHRA and CDR2 YSYEKL. The CDR3 consists of 10 residues. The CDR3 protein is CASRHYEQYF. The CDR3 nucleotides read TGCGCCAGTCGACACTACGAGCAGTACTTC.

This clonotype ranks as medium-sized. The size of this beta chain means little, since it is a stray read in a library made for alpha chains. The rearrangement links TRBV28 to TRBJ1-1, with a tentative D call TRBD1 (5 bases). The V and J ends lost 6 bases and 4 bases respectively, with 15 bases between them. CDR1 and CDR2 from the germline V gene are MDHEN and SYDVKM. CDR3 length equals 14 residues. This chain's CDR3 is CASSPGGGGTEAFF. CDR3 nucleotides: TGTGCCAGCAGCCCTGGCGGGGGTGGCACTGAAGCTTTCTTT.

This clonotype was found many times. This beta chain is a stray read from a library made for alpha chains; its abundance is not meaningful. This chain links TRBV5-1 with TRBJ2-5, with D hard to call. This CDR3 comprises 14 residues. Trimming stripped 0 bases from V and 5 bases from J, with 11 bases between. Looked up from germline, CDR1 is SGHRS and CDR2 is YFSETQ. The CDR3 spells CASSLGVEGETQYF. For the CDR3, the DNA is TGCGCCAGCAGCTTGGGGGTAGAAGGGGAGACCCAGTACTTC.

This clonotype was detected ten times or more. This beta chain was picked up by a library intended for alpha chains and is off target, so its count carries little meaning. J is TRBJ2-5 and V is TRBV2, with 8 bases identical to TRBD1. CDR3 size: 14 residues. The ends lost 7 bases at V and 2 bases at J; junction bases unmatched: 6. Germline loops: CDR1 SNHLY, CDR2 FYNNEI. In DNA form, the CDR3 reads TGTGCCAGCACCCTCGGGACAGGACAAGAGACCCAGTACTTC. Translating it yields CASTLGTGQETQYF.

Within the sample, this clonotype is medium-sized. In a library made to pick up alpha chains, this beta chain is a stray read with a size that means little. The chain links TRBV24-1 to TRBJ2-3; TRBD1 agrees at 12 bases. Germline V CDR1 and CDR2: KGHDR, SFDVKD. With 9 bases clipped from V and 4 bases from J, the junction kept 7 bases outside the gene matches. The CDR3 has 15 amino acids. This chain's CDR3 is CATATGTGGADTQYF. CDR3 DNA sequence: TGTGCCACCGCAACCGGGACAGGGGGCGCAGATACGCAGTATTTT.

This clonotype has at least ten counts. Since it is a stray read in a library aimed at alpha chains, this beta chain has a size that is not meaningful. The V and J genes are TRBV7-6 and TRBJ1-2, with TRBD1 matching 7 bases. Germline CDR1 SGHVS, CDR2 FNYEAQ. The CDR3 sequence is 15 residues long. V lost 2 bases to trimming and J lost 8 bases; unmatched junction nucleotides: 11. The CDR3 region is CASSLRAGGVSGYTF. CDR3 sequence (DNA): TGTGCCAGCAGCTTACGGGCAGGGGGAGTCTCCGGCTACACCTTC.

By share, this clonotype ranks as medium-sized. This beta chain lies outside the target of a library built for alpha chains; its clone size means little. The chain recombines TRBV29-1 with TRBJ2-5; 10 nucleotides align to TRBD2. J lost 1 base, V lost 5 bases, and 13 bases had no gene match. The CDR3 has 17 residues. Germline lookup yields CDR1 SQVTM and CDR2 ANQGSEA. Written as DNA, the CDR3 is TGCAGCGTTTCGAAGGGTCCAGCGGGAGGGCGCCAAGAGACCCAGTACTTC. It encodes CSVSKGPAGGRQETQYF.

This clonotype is termed medium-sized. With the library built for alpha chains, this beta chain is off target and its frequency is not meaningful. The chain is built from TRBV29-1 and TRBJ2-6; 7 bases map to TRBD1. CDR3 length: 16 residues. Germline lookup yields CDR1 SQVTM and CDR2 ANQGSEA. After removal of 1 base from V and 3 bases from J, the junction contained 6 bases not matched to a gene. DNA for the CDR3: TGCAGCGTTGAAGGAGGACAGGCCGTTGGGGCCAACGTCCTGACTTTC. This sequence encodes CSVEGGQAVGANVLTF. The whole variable domain, remainder taken from reference TRBV29-1 and TRBJ2-6, is SAVISQKPSRDICQRGTSLTIQCQVDSQVTMMFWYRQQPGQSLTLIATANQGSEATYESGFVIDKFPISRPNLTFSTLTVSNMSPEDSSIYLCSVEGGQAVGANVLTFGAGSRLTVL.

This clonotype was detected many times. Little can be read into the size of this beta chain, an off-target read in a library designed for alpha chains. The V gene is TRBV9, the J gene TRBJ2-7; the match to TRBD2 covers 8 bases. The CDR3 loop spans 16 amino acids. Losses at the gene ends were 2 bases for V and 3 bases for J; bases not matched to a gene: 10. Germline lookup yields CDR1 SGDLS and CDR2 YYNGEE. The CDR3 protein is CASSVRASGSRYEQYF. CDR3 bases: TGTGCCAGCAGCGTTAGGGCCAGCGGGAGTCGCTACGAGCAGTACTTC.

By its share, this clonotype is medium-sized. Because the library targeted alpha chains, this beta chain is an off-target read whose size means little. V is TRBV29-1 and J is TRBJ2-3, with D possibly TRBD1 on 7 matching bases. The V end was cut by 3 bases, the J end by 3 bases, with 10 bases between. This CDR3 contains 13 residues. From germline, CDR1 is SQVTM and CDR2 ANQGSEA. The CDR3 DNA sequence: TGCAGCGTTGACCAGGGGGGAACAGATACGCAGTATTTT. This encodes CSVDQGGTDTQYF.

In this sample, this clonotype is medium-sized. Since the library was made to target alpha chains, this beta chain is a stray read and its abundance is not meaningful. The chain joins TRBV10-3 to TRBJ1-1; D call uncertain. V was cut by 3 bases and J by 4 bases, with 12 bases left in between. The CDR3 is made up of 14 amino acids. Germline V gives CDR1 ENHRY, CDR2 SYGVKD. Written as DNA, the CDR3 is TGTGCCATCAGTGATGGCTTGGGGTTCACTGAAGCTTTCTTT. Translating it yields CAISDGLGFTEAFF.

A note on this clonotype: Found in a library prepared for alpha chains, this beta chain is an off-target read, and its abundance has little meaning. The rearrangement links TRBV14 to TRBJ2-6; D is possibly TRBD1 (6 bases). V lost 3 bases to trimming and J lost 0 bases, with 12 bases between them. The CDR3 loop spans 17 amino acids. Per the germline V gene, CDR1 is SGHDN and CDR2 is FVKESK. The CDR3 protein is CASSHLRDISGANVLTF. The DNA for the CDR3 is TGTGCCAGCAGCCACCTCCGGGACATCTCTGGGGCCAACGTCCTGACTTTC. Full variable domain (rest looked up from reference TRBV14 and TRBJ2-6): EAGVTQFPSHSVIEKGQTVTLRCDPISGHDNLYWYRRVMGKEIKFLLHFVKESKQDESGMPNNRFLAERTGGTYSTLKVQPAELEDSGVYFCASSHLRDISGANVLTFGAGSRLTVL.

This clonotype counts as medium-sized. The junction departs from germline at one end; a sequencing error may be responsible. This beta chain was picked up by a library intended for alpha chains and is off target, so its count carries little meaning. Here the CDR3 DNA reads TGTGCTAGCAGCTCCCTTGCGGGAGGGTCCGGGGAGCTGTTTTTT. Its protein product is CASSSLAGGSGELFF. The J gene is TRBJ2-2, the V gene TRBV7-7; 9 nucleotides line up with TRBD2. The germline V gene has CDR1 SSHAT and CDR2 FNYEAQ (reference sequence). The CDR3 spans 15 residues.

Comment on this clonotype: Being off target in a library aimed at alpha chains, this beta chain has a size of little meaning. The CDR3 protein is CSARGAIGYEQYF. The CDR3 DNA sequence: TGCAGTGCTAGGGGGGCGATAGGCTACGAGCAGTACTTC. The chain uses TRBV20-1 and TRBJ2-7; weak D call: TRBD1 (6 bases). Germline V gene sequence: CDR1 DFQATT, CDR2 SNEGSKA (reference sequence). Trimming stripped 3 bases from V and 3 bases from J, with 12 bases between. The CDR3 totals 13 residues.

As regards this clonotype: This beta chain is a stray read from a library made for alpha chains; its abundance is not meaningful. The CDR3, as DNA: TGTGCCAGCAGTGAAGGGGGGACAGTGGCTGAAAAACTGTTTTTT. This encodes CASSEGGTVAEKLFF. The genes are TRBV6-1 and TRBJ1-4; 7 bases line up with TRBD1. CDR1 and CDR2 from the germline V gene are MNHNS and SASEGT. The V gene end was trimmed by 1 base and the J gene end by 7 bases; junction bases not matched to a gene: 6. The CDR3 contains 15 residues.

This clonotype qualifies as medium-sized. This beta chain came through as a stray read in a library set up for alpha chains, and its size says little. The chain recombines TRBV9 with TRBJ2-1; TRBD1 aligns across 8 bases. CDR3 length equals 16 residues. The V segment lost 0 bases and the J segment 8 bases; nucleotides outside the gene matches: 10. CDR1 is SGDLS, CDR2 YYNGEE, per germline. CDR3 in amino acids: CASSVGVRQGIDEQFF. CDR3 coding DNA: TGTGCCAGCAGCGTAGGAGTTCGACAGGGGATCGATGAGCAGTTCTTC.

Points on this clonotype: This beta chain represents an off-target read in a library built for alpha chains; its size is of limited meaning. The CDR3 coding sequence is TGTGCCAGCAGTTACTCCAGACTAGCGGGAAGAGAGACCCAGTACTTC. Protein: CASSYSRLAGRETQYF. The chain uses TRBV6-6 and TRBJ2-5; TRBD2 aligns across 11 bases. Per germline, CDR1 MNHNY and CDR2 SVGAGI (reference sequence). CDR3 length: 16 residues. V shed 0 bases, J shed 4 bases, and the junction held 4 bases outside the gene matches.

This clonotype is medium-sized within its sample. In a library made to pick up alpha chains, this beta chain is a stray read with a size that means little. V and J are TRBV7-2 and TRBJ2-1, with D possibly matching TRBD2 (7 bases). CDR1 and CDR2 from the germline V gene are SGHTA and FQGNSA. V dropped 1 base and J dropped 1 base, with 11 bases sitting between them. This CDR3 contains 16 residues. CDR3 sequence: CASSLEGGGSYNEQFF. The CDR3 nucleotides read TGTGCCAGCAGCTTAGAAGGGGGAGGGTCCTACAATGAGCAGTTCTTC.

This clonotype is classed as medium-sized. This beta chain is a stray read from a library made for alpha chains; its abundance is not meaningful. The chain employs TRBV20-1 and TRBJ2-5; weak D call: TRBD2 (5 bases). The germline CDR1 and CDR2 sequences are DFQATT and SNEGSKA (reference sequence). V dropped 4 bases and J dropped 1 base, with 16 bases sitting between them. There are 15 residues in the CDR3. CDR3 sequence reads: CSAIRGASAQETQYF. The CDR3 DNA reads TGCAGTGCTATTCGGGGAGCGTCCGCCCAAGAGACCCAGTACTTC.

Relative to its sample, this clonotype is large. Because the library targeted alpha chains, this beta chain is an off-target read whose size means little. The rearrangement uses TRBV7-3 and TRBJ1-4; D gene ambiguous. The CDR3 has 14 residues. Trimming left V 2 bases short and J 4 bases short, with 8 bases between. Germline assignment: CDR1 SGHTA and CDR2 FQGTGA. The CDR3 loop reads CASSLQPRNEKLFF. The DNA for the CDR3 is TGTGCCAGCAGCTTACAACCCCGTAATGAAAAACTGTTTTTT.

This clonotype is categorized as medium-sized. This beta chain is a stray sequence in a library constructed for alpha chains; its clone size is not meaningful. The gene calls are TRBV4-2 and TRBJ2-1, with 7 bases fitting TRBD2. V shed 4 bases and J 8 bases; nucleotides not matched to a gene: 8. The V gene's germline CDR1 is LGHNA and CDR2 YNFKEQ. This CDR3 is built from 14 residues. CDR3: CASSRGGSGDEQFF. CDR3 DNA: TGTGCCAGCAGCCGGGGCGGGAGTGGGGATGAGCAGTTCTTC.

This clonotype is medium-sized in the sample. In a library made to pick up alpha chains, this beta chain is a stray read with a size that means little. The CDR3 sequence: CASSQAETGRETQYF. The CDR3 DNA reads TGTGCCAGCAGCCAAGCCGAGACAGGGAGAGAGACCCAGTACTTC. This chain connects TRBV3-1 to TRBJ2-5; 7 bases fit TRBD1. Germline loops: CDR1 LGHDT, CDR2 YNNKEL (reference sequence). This CDR3 region has 15 residues. V gave up 1 base and J gave up 4 bases; unmatched junction bases: 6.

This clonotype has a count of ten or more. This beta chain lies outside the target of a library built for alpha chains; its clone size means little. This sequence joins TRBV6-5 and TRBJ2-2, with no clear D. Trimming took 6 bases from V and 0 from J, leaving 8 bases between them. This CDR3 has 14 residues. Germline lookup yields CDR1 MNHEY and CDR2 SVGAGI. The CDR3 is CASRLHSNTGELFF. In DNA, the CDR3 is TGTGCCAGCAGACTCCACTCGAACACCGGGGAGCTGTTTTTT.

By its share, this clonotype is medium-sized. This beta chain is a stray read from a library made for alpha chains; its abundance is not meaningful. This rearrangement joins TRBV29-1 to TRBJ2-2; D is unresolved. This CDR3 region has 13 residues. CDR1 SQVTM and CDR2 ANQGSEA come from the germline V gene. V lost 1 base and J lost 7, with 10 bases in between. In nucleotides, the CDR3 is TGCAGCGTTGAAGTGGTAGCAGGCGGGGAGCTGTTTTTT. Translation: CSVEVVAGGELFF.

This clonotype ranks as medium-sized. Little can be read into the size of this beta chain, an off-target read in a library designed for alpha chains. The chain is built from TRBV20-1 and TRBJ2-3; maybe TRBD1 (5 bases). This CDR3 comprises 18 residues. Germline-derived CDR1 and CDR2 are DFQATT and SNEGSKA (reference sequence). The V gene lost 3 bases and the J gene lost 4 bases, with 26 bases spanning the gap. The CDR3 DNA is TGCAGTGCTAGTGATAGTTTATGGGGCGGCAGGGCCTCAGATACGCAGTATTTT. Protein product: CSASDSLWGGRASDTQYF.